This TCR beta chain originates from a study of blood T cell repertoires in COVID-19. Overall study context: COVID-19 samples from acute and convalescent phases originated in the United States, Italy and Spain.

Per the germline V gene, CDR1 is LGHDT and CDR2 is YNNKEL (reference sequence). CDR3 length equals 16 residues. The germline V and J ends were trimmed by 4 bases and 1 base, with 14 bases remaining between them. In the study's own analysis: Amplifying reference gene primers gave estimates of nucleated cell counts. Libraries were prepared by immunoSEQ multiplex PCR; TCRdb keeps only in-frame clonotypes and omits some of them. Clonal size and the V and J genes are those of that table, whereas D and trimming came from the DNA. The table lists roughly 31,000 clones, 86% of them singletons. The chain combines TRBV3-1 (or the pseudogene TRBV3-2) with TRBJ1-3, with D uncertain. Input material: peripheral blood. The sequence was obtained from a human donor with active COVID-19. The donor label of this sample is uncertain. This CDR3 is CASSRARPESGNTIYF. As DNA, the CDR3 is TGTGCCAGCAGCCGAGCGAGACCCGAATCTGGAAACACCATATATTTT.